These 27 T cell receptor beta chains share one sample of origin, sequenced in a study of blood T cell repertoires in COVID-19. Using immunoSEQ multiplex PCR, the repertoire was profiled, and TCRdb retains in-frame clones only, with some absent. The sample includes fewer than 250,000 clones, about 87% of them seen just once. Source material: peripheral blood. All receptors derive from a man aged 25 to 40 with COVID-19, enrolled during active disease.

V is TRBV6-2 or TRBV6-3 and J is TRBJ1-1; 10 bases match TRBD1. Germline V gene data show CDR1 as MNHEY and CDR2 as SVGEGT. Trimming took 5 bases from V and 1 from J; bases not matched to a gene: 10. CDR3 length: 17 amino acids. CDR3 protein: CASSTLRQGAENTEAFF. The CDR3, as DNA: TGTGCCAGCAGTACCCTTAGACAGGGGGCGGAGAACACTGAAGCTTTCTTT.

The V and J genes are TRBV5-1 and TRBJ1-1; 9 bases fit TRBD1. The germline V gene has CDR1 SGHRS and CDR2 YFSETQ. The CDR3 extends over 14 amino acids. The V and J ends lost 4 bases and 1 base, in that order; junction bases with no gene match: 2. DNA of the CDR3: TGCGCCAGCAGCGTGACAGGGGGGAACACTGAAGCTTTCTTT. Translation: CASSVTGGNTEAFF.

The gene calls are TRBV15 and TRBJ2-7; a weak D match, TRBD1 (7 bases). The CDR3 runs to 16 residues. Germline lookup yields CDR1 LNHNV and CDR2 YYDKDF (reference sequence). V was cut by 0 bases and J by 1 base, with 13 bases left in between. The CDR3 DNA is TGTGCCACCAGCAGAGATGGGCAGGGGGGATCCTACGAGCAGTACTTC. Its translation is CATSRDGQGGSYEQYF.

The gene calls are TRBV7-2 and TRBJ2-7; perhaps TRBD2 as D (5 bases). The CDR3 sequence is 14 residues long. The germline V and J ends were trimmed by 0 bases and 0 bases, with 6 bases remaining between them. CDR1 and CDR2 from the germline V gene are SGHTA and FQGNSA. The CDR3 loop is CASSLAGSSYEQYF. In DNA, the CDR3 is TGTGCCAGCAGCTTAGCAGGGAGCTCCTACGAGCAGTACTTC.

CDR3: CASSSSGTVTEAFF. DNA for the CDR3: TGTGCCAGCAGTTCCTCAGGGACAGTCACTGAAGCTTTCTTT. The rearrangement uses TRBV6-5 and TRBJ1-1, with 7 bases identical to TRBD1. CDR1 is MNHEY, CDR2 SVGAGI, per germline. This CDR3 is 14 amino acids long. The J segment lost 4 bases and the V segment lost 4 bases, leaving 6 bases of the junction unmatched.

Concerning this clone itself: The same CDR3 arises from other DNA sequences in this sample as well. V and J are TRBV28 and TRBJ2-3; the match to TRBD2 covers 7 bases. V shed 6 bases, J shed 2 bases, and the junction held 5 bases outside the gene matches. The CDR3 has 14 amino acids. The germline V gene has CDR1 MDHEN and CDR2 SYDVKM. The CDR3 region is CASSLAGATDTQYF. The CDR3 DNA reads TGTGCCAGCAGCTTAGCGGGCGCCACAGATACGCAGTATTTT.

CDR3 amino acids: CASSGGQGLYEQYF. The CDR3 nucleotides read TGCGCCAGCAGCGGGGGACAGGGCCTCTACGAGCAGTACTTC. The V gene is TRBV5-1, the J gene TRBJ2-7; 9 nucleotides match TRBD1. This CDR3 comprises 14 residues. V was clipped by 4 bases and J by 3 bases; unmatched bases: 5. Germline CDR1 and CDR2: SGHRS and YFSETQ.

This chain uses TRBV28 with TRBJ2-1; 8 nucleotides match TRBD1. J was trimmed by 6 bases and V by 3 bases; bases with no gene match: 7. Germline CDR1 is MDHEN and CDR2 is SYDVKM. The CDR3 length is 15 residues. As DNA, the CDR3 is TGTGCCAGCAGTTTCAGGGGGCGATTGATCAATGAGCAGTTCTTC. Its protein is CASSFRGRLINEQFF.

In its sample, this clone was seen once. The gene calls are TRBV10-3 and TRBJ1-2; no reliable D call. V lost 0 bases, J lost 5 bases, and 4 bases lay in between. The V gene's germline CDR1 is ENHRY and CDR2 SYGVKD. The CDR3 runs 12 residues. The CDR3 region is CAISESRYGYTF. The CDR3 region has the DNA TGTGCCATCAGTGAGTCGCGATATGGCTACACCTTC.

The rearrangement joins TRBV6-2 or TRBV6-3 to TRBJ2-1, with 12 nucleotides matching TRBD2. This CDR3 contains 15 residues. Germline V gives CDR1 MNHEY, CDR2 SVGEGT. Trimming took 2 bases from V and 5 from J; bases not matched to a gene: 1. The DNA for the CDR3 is TGTGCCAGCAGTTACGCTAGCGGGAGGGACAATGAGCAGTTCTTC. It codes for CASSYASGRDNEQFF.

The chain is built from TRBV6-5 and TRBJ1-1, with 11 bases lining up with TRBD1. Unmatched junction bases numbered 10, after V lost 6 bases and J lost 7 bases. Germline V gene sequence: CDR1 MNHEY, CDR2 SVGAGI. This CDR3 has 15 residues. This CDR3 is CASSQRTGGKGEAFF. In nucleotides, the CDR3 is TGTGCCAGCAGCCAGAGGACAGGGGGCAAGGGTGAAGCTTTCTTT.

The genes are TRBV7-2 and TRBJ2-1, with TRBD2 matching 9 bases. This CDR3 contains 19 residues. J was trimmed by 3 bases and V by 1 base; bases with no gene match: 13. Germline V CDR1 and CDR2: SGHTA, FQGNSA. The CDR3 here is CASSLESPLTSGVYNEQFF. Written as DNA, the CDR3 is TGTGCCAGCAGCTTAGAAAGTCCTTTGACTAGCGGAGTCTACAATGAGCAGTTCTTC.

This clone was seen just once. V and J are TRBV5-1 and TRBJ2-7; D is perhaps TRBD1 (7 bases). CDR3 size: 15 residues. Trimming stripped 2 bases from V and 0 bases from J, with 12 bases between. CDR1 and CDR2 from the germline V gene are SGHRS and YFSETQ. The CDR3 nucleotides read TGCGCCAGCAGCTTTGGTCAGGGGGGCTCCTACGAGCAGTACTTC. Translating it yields CASSFGQGGSYEQYF.

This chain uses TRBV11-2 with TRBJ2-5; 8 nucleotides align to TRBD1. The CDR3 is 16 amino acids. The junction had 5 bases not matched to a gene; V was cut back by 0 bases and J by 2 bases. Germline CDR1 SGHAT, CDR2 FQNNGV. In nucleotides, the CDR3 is TGTGCCAGCAGCTTAGAAGGGACAGGTGGACAAGAGACCCAGTACTTC. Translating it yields CASSLEGTGGQETQYF.

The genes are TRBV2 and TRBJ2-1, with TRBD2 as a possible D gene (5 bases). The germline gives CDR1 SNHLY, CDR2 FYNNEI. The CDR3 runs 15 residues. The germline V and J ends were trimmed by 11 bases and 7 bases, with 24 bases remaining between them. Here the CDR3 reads CAGTLNGLAMNEQFF. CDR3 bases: TGTGCCGGAACCCTAAATGGACTCGCTATGAATGAGCAGTTCTTC.

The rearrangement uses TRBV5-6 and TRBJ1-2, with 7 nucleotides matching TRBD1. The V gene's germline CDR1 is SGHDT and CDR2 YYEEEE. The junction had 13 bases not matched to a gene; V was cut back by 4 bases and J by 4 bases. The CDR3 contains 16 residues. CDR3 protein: CASSLMTLGQAYGYTF. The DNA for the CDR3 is TGTGCCAGCAGCCTGATGACCCTTGGACAGGCCTATGGCTACACCTTC.

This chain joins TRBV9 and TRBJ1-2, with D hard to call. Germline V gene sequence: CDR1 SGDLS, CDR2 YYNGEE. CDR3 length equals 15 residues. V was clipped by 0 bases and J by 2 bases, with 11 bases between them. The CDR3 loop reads CASSVGAETNYGYTF. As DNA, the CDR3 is TGTGCCAGCAGCGTAGGGGCAGAAACCAACTATGGCTACACCTTC.

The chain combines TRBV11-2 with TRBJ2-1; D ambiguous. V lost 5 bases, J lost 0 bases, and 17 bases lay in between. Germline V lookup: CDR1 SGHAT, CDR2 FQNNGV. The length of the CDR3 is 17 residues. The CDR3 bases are TGTGCCAGCAGCAAAGGTCTGGCACGGAGCTCCTACAATGAGCAGTTCTTC. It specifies CASSKGLARSSYNEQFF.

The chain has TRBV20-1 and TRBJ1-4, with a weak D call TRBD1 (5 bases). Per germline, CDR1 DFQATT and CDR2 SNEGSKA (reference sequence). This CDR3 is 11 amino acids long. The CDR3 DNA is TGCAGCGGGCGGACAAATGAAAAACTGTTTTTT. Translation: CSGRTNEKLFF.

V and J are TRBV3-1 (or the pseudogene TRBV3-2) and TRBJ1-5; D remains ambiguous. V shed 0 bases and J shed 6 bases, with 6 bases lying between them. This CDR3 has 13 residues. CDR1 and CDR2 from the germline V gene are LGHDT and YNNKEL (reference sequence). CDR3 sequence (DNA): TGTGCCAGCAGCCAAGATAGGAGTCAGCCCCAGCATTTT. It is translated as CASSQDRSQPQHF.

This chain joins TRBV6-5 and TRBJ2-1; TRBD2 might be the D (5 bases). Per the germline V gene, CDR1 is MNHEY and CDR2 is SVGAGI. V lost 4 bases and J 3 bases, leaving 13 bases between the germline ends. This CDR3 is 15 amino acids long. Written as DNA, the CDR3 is TGTGCCAGCAGTTTCAGACCTGCGGGCTACAATGAGCAGTTCTTC. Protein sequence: CASSFRPAGYNEQFF.

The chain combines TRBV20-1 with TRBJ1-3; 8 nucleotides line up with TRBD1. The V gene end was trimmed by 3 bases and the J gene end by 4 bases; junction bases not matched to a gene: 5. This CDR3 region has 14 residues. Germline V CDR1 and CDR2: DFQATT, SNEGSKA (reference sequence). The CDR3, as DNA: TGCAGTGCTAGTACCAGGGGGCAAGGAAACACCATATATTTT. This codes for CSASTRGQGNTIYF.

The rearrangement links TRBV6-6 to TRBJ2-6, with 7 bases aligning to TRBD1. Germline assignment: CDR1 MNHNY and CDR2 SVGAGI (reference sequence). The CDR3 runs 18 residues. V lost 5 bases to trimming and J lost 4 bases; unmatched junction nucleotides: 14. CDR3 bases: TGTGCCAGCAGTCGACAGGGCGGTCTAAGATCGGGGGCCAACGTCCTGACTTTC. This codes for CASSRQGGLRSGANVLTF.

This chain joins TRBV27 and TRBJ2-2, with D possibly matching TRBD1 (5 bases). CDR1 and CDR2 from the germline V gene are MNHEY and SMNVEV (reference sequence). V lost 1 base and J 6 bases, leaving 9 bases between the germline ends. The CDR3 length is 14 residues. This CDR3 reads CASSLLLGPGELFF. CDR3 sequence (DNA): TGTGCCAGCAGTTTATTACTGGGGCCCGGGGAGCTGTTTTTT.

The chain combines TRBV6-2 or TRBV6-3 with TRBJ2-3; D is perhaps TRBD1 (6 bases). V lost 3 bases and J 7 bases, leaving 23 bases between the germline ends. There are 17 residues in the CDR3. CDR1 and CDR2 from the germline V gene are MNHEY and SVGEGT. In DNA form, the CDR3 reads TGTGCCAGCAGTTATGCGTTAGATAGGGGGAATACCCATACGCAGTATTTT. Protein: CASSYALDRGNTHTQYF.

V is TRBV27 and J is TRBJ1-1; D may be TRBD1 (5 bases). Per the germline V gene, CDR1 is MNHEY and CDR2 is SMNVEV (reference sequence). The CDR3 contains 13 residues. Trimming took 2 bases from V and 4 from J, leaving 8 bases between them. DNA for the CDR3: TGTGCCAGCAGTTTAATGGGGCCCACTGAAGCTTTCTTT. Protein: CASSLMGPTEAFF.

CDR3 DNA: TGTGCCAGCTCACCTGGACTAGCTCGTGCAGATACGCAGTATTTT. The encoded protein is CASSPGLARADTQYF. This rearrangement joins TRBV18 to TRBJ2-3, with 8 bases matching TRBD2. The length of the CDR3 is 15 residues. Trimming at V came to 3 bases and at J to 4 bases, leaving 6 bases not matched to a gene. CDR1 and CDR2 (germline): KGHSH, LQKENI.